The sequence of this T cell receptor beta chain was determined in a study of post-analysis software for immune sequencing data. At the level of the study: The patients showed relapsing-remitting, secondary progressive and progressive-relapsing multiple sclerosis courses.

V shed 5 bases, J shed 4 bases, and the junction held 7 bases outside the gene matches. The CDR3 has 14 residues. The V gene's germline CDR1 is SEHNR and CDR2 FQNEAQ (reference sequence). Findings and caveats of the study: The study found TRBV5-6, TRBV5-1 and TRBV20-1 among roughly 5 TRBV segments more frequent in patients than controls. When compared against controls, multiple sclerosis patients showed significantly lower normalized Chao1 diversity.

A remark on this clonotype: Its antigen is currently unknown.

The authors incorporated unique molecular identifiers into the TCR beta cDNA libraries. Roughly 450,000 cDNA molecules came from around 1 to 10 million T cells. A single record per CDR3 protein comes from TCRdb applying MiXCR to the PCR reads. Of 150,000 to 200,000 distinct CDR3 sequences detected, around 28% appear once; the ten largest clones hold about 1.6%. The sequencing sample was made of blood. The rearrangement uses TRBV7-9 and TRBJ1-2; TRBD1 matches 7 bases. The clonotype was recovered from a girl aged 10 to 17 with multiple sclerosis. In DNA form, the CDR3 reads TGTGCCAGCAGCCCCGCGGGACAGAGCTATGGCTACACCTTC. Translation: CASSPAGQSYGYTF. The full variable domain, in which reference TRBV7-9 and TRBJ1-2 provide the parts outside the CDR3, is DTGVSQNPRHKITKRGQNVTFRCDPISEHNRLYWYRQTLGQGPEFLTYFQNEAQLEKSRLLSDRFSAERPKGSFSTLEIQRTEQGDSAMYLCASSPAGQSYGYTFGSGTRLTVV.